This TCR beta chain was retrieved from a study of siplizumab effects on memory and regulatory T cells. About this clone: Its antigen remains unidentified.

Overall study findings and caveats: Naive T cells seemed more diverse than memory cells; they also seemed major alloresponse contributors. The mean Treg-derived percentage of mappable alloreactive CD4+ clones was about 71% with siplizumab compared with approximately 25% in controls.

The table came from immunoSEQ multiplex PCR; TCRdb's copy has only in-frame clones and leaves some out. Here the sample spans 100,000 or so clones, approximately 90% being singletons. Germline assignment: CDR1 SGHRS and CDR2 YFSETQ. The CDR3 runs 14 residues. V lost 4 bases and J lost 5, with 12 bases in between. This sequence was found in a human donor in good health. The chain recombines TRBV5-1 with TRBJ1-4; D might be TRBD1 (6 bases). The sample taken for sequencing was CD4+ T cells sorted from blood. CDR3 sequence: CASSLRTVNEKLFF. The CDR3 DNA is TGCGCCAGCAGCCTCAGGACAGTAAATGAAAAACTGTTTTTT.